This is a list of T cell receptor beta chains from one sample in a study of yellow fever vaccine responses in identical twins. TCRdb analysed the RT-PCR reads with MiXCR anew, one entry per CDR3 protein. The sample yields approximately 9,500 distinct CDR3 sequences, 83% seen once. Sequencing used T cells from blood (PBMCs), unsorted or a sorted subset (not recorded which), obtained before or after yellow fever vaccination (not recorded which). These TCRs come from a woman under 30 who received the yellow fever vaccine. CDR3s include the opening cysteine and the closing phenylalanine or tryptophan. D genes are given only for firm matches. Rows give clone size only sometimes, using once, few, many, or a class for an expanded clone.

J,V,size,D,DNA,CDR3
TRBJ2-1,TRBV6-4,-,TRBD2,TGTGCCAGCAGTGACTCCCTAGCGGGAAGTGAGCAGTTCTTC,CASSDSLAGSEQFF
TRBJ1-3,TRBV13,-,-,TGTGCCAGCAAGGGGGGTGTGACAGACACCATATATTTT,CASKGGVTDTIYF
TRBJ1-2,TRBV10-3,-,-,TGTGCCATCAGTACCGACAGCCTTTATGGCTACACCTTC,CAISTDSLYGYTF
TRBJ2-5,TRBV29-1,-,-,TGCAGCGTTGACTCGGAGACCCAGTACTTC,CSVDSETQYF
TRBJ1-5,TRBV4-1,-,-,TGCGCCAGCAGCCAGGCAGGGGATTGGCCCCAGCATTTT,CASSQAGDWPQHF
TRBJ2-3,TRBV11-2,-,-,TGTGCCAGCAGCTTAGGTTCGGTGACGAGCACAGATACGCAGTATTTT,CASSLGSVTSTDTQYF
TRBJ2-3,TRBV29-1,-,-,TGCAGCGTGGGGGTTGGGGATACGCAGTATTTT,CSVGVGDTQYF
TRBJ1-2,TRBV11-2,once,-,TGTGCCAGCAGCTCCCCCCTCGATGGCTACACCTTC,CASSSPLDGYTF
TRBJ1-1,TRBV5-1,-,TRBD1,TGCGCCAGCAGCGAAGGGGGCGCGGTTGACACTGAAGCTTTCTTT,CASSEGGAVDTEAFF
TRBJ2-5,TRBV11-2,few,TRBD2,TGTGCCAGCAGCTTAGAGTTGGGGACTAGCGGGAGGGCCTCAGAGACCCAGTACTTC,CASSLELGTSGRASETQYF
TRBJ1-2,TRBV6-4,-,-,TGTGCCAGTAGGGACGGCAACTATGGCTACACCTTC,CASRDGNYGYTF
TRBJ2-4,TRBV18,-,-,TGTGCCAGCTCACCTGGTAAACTGGGCTTCGGAGAGGACAAAAACATTCAGTACTTC,CASSPGKLGFGEDKNIQYF
TRBJ2-5,TRBV12-3/TRBV12-4,-,-,TGTGCCAGCAGAGCCTCAGGGTCTGAGACCCAGTACTTC,CASRASGSETQYF
TRBJ1-1,TRBV28,-,-,TGTGCCAGCAGGATTAGGGGCAGCTTGAACACTGAAGCTTTCTTT,CASRIRGSLNTEAFF
TRBJ1-2,TRBV5-4,-,TRBD1,TGTGCCAGCAGCTTAGCGGGACAGCCCTATGGCTACACCTTC,CASSLAGQPYGYTF